This T cell receptor (beta chain) emerged from a study of T cell responses to AZD1222 COVID-19 vaccine. Points from the study as a whole: Samples come after the peak T cell response, not at day 14. Baseline seropositives among AZD1222 recipients totaled only five or six.

Points on this clone: Its target is unknown.

The V gene's germline CDR1 is WNHNN and CDR2 SYGVQD (reference sequence). The CDR3 has 13 residues. Trimming took 9 bases from V and 4 from J; bases not matched to a gene: 3. Some clones are missing from TCRdb's copy, which holds only in-frame ones; the method was immunoSEQ multiplex PCR. Seen here are 120,000 to 150,000 clones, about nine tenths observed once, and the top ten hold under 2.5%. The clonotype was recovered from an adult in good health. Material: peripheral blood, obtained on day 0 of AZD1222 vaccination. V usage is TRBV10-1 and J usage is TRBJ1-5; 10 bases align to TRBD1. The chain's CDR3 is CASPGQGNQPQHF. The CDR3 DNA reads as TGCGCCAGTCCGGGACAGGGGAATCAGCCCCAGCATTTT.